The clone carrying this T cell receptor (beta chain) was counted only a few times. Its target is not known. This CDR3 is 14 amino acids long. In germline, CDR1 is SGHDT, CDR2 YYEEEE. J lost 4 bases, V lost 5 bases, and 6 bases had no gene match. The sequenced template was cDNA made from the entire isolated RNA. Some clones are missing from TCRdb's copy, which holds only in-frame ones; the method was immunoSEQ multiplex PCR. The sample holds under 850,000 clones, over 10% seen once. The data are from a study of beta chain features in type 1 diabetes. The wider study: In age, gender and cell yields, patients were similar to healthy donors. Study-wide results and caveats: When Type 1 diabetes patients were examined, their TCRB CDR3s proved moderately but significantly shorter in all four CD4+ subsets.

What was sequenced was naive CD4+ T cells from blood. The rearrangement joins TRBV5-6 to TRBJ1-2; 9 nucleotides match TRBD1. The sequence derives from a man younger than 35 with type 1 diabetes. The CDR3 DNA follows: TGTGCCAGCAGTCGGACAGGGGCAGGCTATGGCTACACCTTC. It translates to CASSRTGAGYGYTF.